Presented here are 26 T cell receptor beta chains from one specimen sequenced in a study of blood T cell repertoires in COVID-19. Only in-frame clones appear in the TCRdb table, and some are missing; sequencing was by immunoSEQ multiplex PCR. The table has 100,000 to 150,000 clones, around 76% seen once. Material: peripheral blood. These receptors originate from a man in his 60s with acute or convalescent COVID-19.

The genes are TRBV24-1 and TRBJ2-3, with 11 bases aligning to TRBD2. J gave up 3 bases and V 7 bases, and 8 bases lay outside the gene matches. Germline CDR1 reads KGHDR; CDR2 reads SFDVKD. This CDR3 comprises 16 residues. The CDR3 DNA sequence: TGTGCCACCAGGCGAGCCGGGACTAGCGGAACAGATACGCAGTATTTT. This codes for CATRRAGTSGTDTQYF.

CDR3 residues: CASSQAIGNTIYF. CDR3 DNA: TGTGCCAGCAGCCAAGCAATTGGAAACACCATATATTTT. V usage is TRBV14 and J usage is TRBJ1-3; no definite D call. From germline, CDR1 is SGHDN and CDR2 FVKESK. Trimming removed 1 base from V and 3 bases from J, with 4 bases in between. The CDR3 is 13 amino acids.

The chain recombines TRBV5-1 with TRBJ1-2; TRBD1 aligns across 8 bases. The CDR3 consists of 15 residues. Germline CDR1 SGHRS, CDR2 YFSETQ. With V trimmed by 10 bases and J by 4 bases, 15 bases remained unmatched. CDR3 sequence reads: CAGNTDRGILYGYTF. The CDR3 nucleotides are TGCGCCGGTAACACAGACAGGGGAATACTCTATGGCTACACCTTC.

The chain combines TRBV5-6 with TRBJ2-6, with a possible D match to TRBD2 (5 bases). This CDR3 has 14 residues. V gave up 7 bases and J gave up 0 bases, with 8 bases separating them. CDR1 is SGHDT and CDR2 is YYEEEE in the germline V gene. CDR3 nucleotide sequence: TGTGCCAGCGCCGGGAACTCTGGGGCCAACGTCCTGACTTTC. Amino acids: CASAGNSGANVLTF.

The CDR3 DNA follows: TGTGCCAGCAGGGGGGGGAACACTGAAGCTTTCTTT. This encodes CASRGGNTEAFF. The chain uses TRBV6-6 and TRBJ1-1, with a tentative D call TRBD1 (5 bases). Germline V gives CDR1 MNHNY, CDR2 SVGAGI (reference sequence). This CDR3 is 12 amino acids long. V lost 6 bases, J lost 1 base, and 6 bases lay in between.

This chain links TRBV3-1 (or the pseudogene TRBV3-2) with TRBJ1-5; D unresolved. The CDR3 is 15 amino acids. With 4 bases removed from V and 0 bases from J, the gap between germline ends came to 10 bases. Germline lookup yields CDR1 LGHDT and CDR2 YNNKEL (reference sequence). The DNA for the CDR3 is TGTGCCAGCAGCCCAGAGTCGGGTAGCAATCAGCCCCAGCATTTT. Amino acids: CASSPESGSNQPQHF.

J is TRBJ2-2 and V is TRBV10-3; 7 nucleotides agree with TRBD2. This CDR3 region has 14 residues. V lost 3 bases, J lost 5 bases, and 3 bases stayed unmatched. CDR1 is ENHRY, CDR2 SYGVKD, per germline. CDR3 sequence: CAISDLGGTGELFF. Written as DNA, the CDR3 is TGTGCCATCAGTGACCTGGGAGGGACCGGGGAGCTGTTTTTT.

This chain links TRBV5-6 with TRBJ2-7, with 8 positions matching TRBD1. Germline assignment: CDR1 SGHDT and CDR2 YYEEEE. This CDR3 comprises 15 residues. The V segment lost 1 base and the J segment 0 bases; nucleotides outside the gene matches: 3. In DNA, the CDR3 is TGTGCCAGCAGCTTGACCCAGGGGGCCTCCTACGAGCAGTACTTC. It specifies CASSLTQGASYEQYF.

This clone was seen once. The chain recombines TRBV27 with TRBJ1-4, with D possibly being TRBD1 (6 bases). Germline V gene lookup returns CDR1 MNHEY and CDR2 SMNVEV (reference sequence). V shed 6 bases and J shed 7 bases, with 15 bases lying between them. The CDR3 totals 14 residues. As DNA, the CDR3 is TGTGCCAGCAGGGCCAGGGGAACGGTTGAAAAACTGTTTTTT. Its protein is CASRARGTVEKLFF.

The chain combines TRBV6-5 with TRBJ2-3; D uncertain. Germline assignment: CDR1 MNHEY and CDR2 SVGAGI. The CDR3 spans 13 residues. Trimming stripped 6 bases from V and 2 bases from J, with 9 bases between. The CDR3: CASRSPLTDTQYF. Written as DNA, the CDR3 is TGTGCCAGCAGATCCCCCCTCACAGATACGCAGTATTTT.

V gene TRBV6-6 combines with J gene TRBJ2-1, with TRBD2 matching 12 bases. The CDR3 consists of 16 residues. Germline loops: CDR1 MNHNY, CDR2 SVGAGI (reference sequence). After removal of 6 bases from V and 3 bases from J, the junction contained 6 bases not matched to a gene. The CDR3 loop reads CASRTQGLAGYNEQFF. In nucleotides, the CDR3 is TGTGCCAGCAGAACCCAGGGACTAGCGGGCTACAATGAGCAGTTCTTC.

This clone was seen many times. The chain has TRBV4-1 and TRBJ2-3; TRBD2 matches 11 bases. Germline-derived CDR1 and CDR2 are MGHRA and YSYEKL. The CDR3 has 16 residues. V gave up 4 bases and J gave up 5 bases; unmatched junction bases: 8. The CDR3 loop reads CASSPKGLAEGDTQYF. The CDR3 DNA reads as TGCGCCAGCAGCCCAAAGGGACTAGCGGAAGGAGATACGCAGTATTTT.

The chain employs TRBV7-3 and TRBJ2-1; 8 positions agree with TRBD2. Trimming at V came to 2 bases and at J to 6 bases, leaving 9 bases not matched to a gene. The CDR3 loop spans 16 amino acids. Germline CDR1 is SGHTA and CDR2 is FQGTGA. The CDR3 DNA reads as TGTGCCAGCAGCTTAGTGGGACTAGTAATGGGCAATGAGCAGTTCTTC. This gives the protein CASSLVGLVMGNEQFF.

The V and J genes are TRBV5-1 and TRBJ1-1; TRBD1 matches 9 bases. CDR1 is SGHRS, CDR2 YFSETQ, per germline. CDR3 length equals 19 residues. The trim removed 3 bases at V and 4 bases at J, leaving 19 bases unmatched. The CDR3 nucleotides are TGCGCCAGCAGCTCTCCTCCGGGACAGGGTTTCCCCCGCGGCACTGAAGCTTTCTTT. Encoded protein: CASSSPPGQGFPRGTEAFF.

This clone has just one count. The chain is built from TRBV11-2 and TRBJ2-3; weak D call: TRBD2 (6 bases). The germline CDR1 and CDR2 sequences are SGHAT and FQNNGV. The germline V and J ends were trimmed by 4 bases and 0 bases, with 11 bases remaining between them. The CDR3 length is 15 residues. In DNA form, the CDR3 reads TGTGCCAGCAGCTCGGACTATACTAGCACAGATACGCAGTATTTT. Translated: CASSSDYTSTDTQYF.

V gene TRBV2 combines with J gene TRBJ2-5; the match to TRBD2 covers 13 bases. The CDR3 sequence is 16 residues long. Germline-derived CDR1 and CDR2 are SNHLY and FYNNEI. V lost 4 bases to trimming and J lost 4 bases; unmatched junction nucleotides: 6. The CDR3 nucleotides are TGTGCCAGCAGTGTGACTAGCGGGAGGAACGGAGAGACCCAGTACTTC. Translation: CASSVTSGRNGETQYF. The full variable domain, rest sourced from reference TRBV2 and TRBJ2-5, is EPEVTQTPSHQVTQMGQEVILRCVPISNHLYFYWYRQILGQKVEFLVSFYNNEISEKSEIFDDQFSVERPDGSNFTLKIRSTKLEDSAMYFCASSVTSGRNGETQYFGPGTRLLVL.

This chain joins TRBV11-3 and TRBJ1-1; a possible D gene is TRBD1 (6 bases). With 1 base removed from V and 5 bases from J, the gap between germline ends came to 11 bases. This CDR3 is 14 amino acids long. Germline CDR1 and CDR2: SGHNT and YENEEA. CDR3 nucleotide sequence: TGTGCCAGCAGCTTAGCCTCAGGGGATACTGAAGCTTTCTTT. Protein product: CASSLASGDTEAFF.

The chain couples TRBV24-1 to TRBJ2-1, with 8 bases that match TRBD1. The V and J ends lost 1 base and 4 bases, in that order; junction bases with no gene match: 5. Per the germline V gene, CDR1 is KGHDR and CDR2 is SFDVKD. This CDR3 has 16 amino acids. This CDR3 reads CATSDFGQGSYNEQFF. As DNA, the CDR3 is TGTGCCACCAGTGATTTCGGACAGGGATCATACAATGAGCAGTTCTTC.

The genes are TRBV6-6 and TRBJ2-7, with 7 positions matching TRBD2. CDR3 size: 12 residues. V shed 8 bases, J shed 11 bases, and the junction held 12 bases outside the gene matches. The germline V gene encodes CDR1 MNHNY and CDR2 SVGAGI (reference sequence). The CDR3 is CASGNWQGGEYF. The CDR3 DNA follows: TGTGCCAGCGGGAATTGGCAGGGAGGGGAGTACTTC.

The gene calls are TRBV5-1 and TRBJ1-1; 9 bases fit TRBD1. V lost 7 bases and J lost 8; bases outside the gene matches: 6. The CDR3 loop spans 12 amino acids. Germline CDR1 SGHRS, CDR2 YFSETQ. CDR3 DNA sequence: TGCGCCAGCGCGCAGGACAGGGGCGAAGCTTTCTTT. It yields the protein CASAQDRGEAFF.

The V gene is TRBV3-1 (or the pseudogene TRBV3-2), the J gene TRBJ2-7, with 12 bases matching TRBD1. The CDR3 length is 17 residues. CDR1 and CDR2 (germline): LGHDT, YNNKEL (reference sequence). The ends lost 4 bases at V and 2 bases at J; junction bases unmatched: 9. The CDR3 DNA reads as TGTGCCAGCAGCCCCCGGGACAGGGGGCCGAGGGCCTACGAGCAGTACTTC. Encoded protein: CASSPRDRGPRAYEQYF.

The chain combines TRBV28 with TRBJ1-1; D is unclear. The V end lost 3 bases, the J end lost 4 bases, and 6 bases lay between the germline ends. Germline V gives CDR1 MDHEN, CDR2 SYDVKM. This CDR3 region has 12 residues. The CDR3 sequence is CASSLIGTEAFF. CDR3 bases: TGTGCCAGCAGTTTGATCGGCACTGAAGCTTTCTTT. The variable domain in full, completed from reference TRBV28 and TRBJ1-1, reads DVKVTQSSRYLVKRTGEKVFLECVQDMDHENMFWYRQDPGLGLRLIYFSYDVKMKEKGDIPEGYSVSREKKERFSLILESASTNQTSMYLCASSLIGTEAFFGQGTRLTVV.

This rearrangement joins TRBV10-2 to TRBJ1-5, with D perhaps TRBD1 (5 bases). Germline V lookup: CDR1 WSHSY, CDR2 SAAADI. The CDR3 consists of 14 residues. V lost 3 bases to trimming and J lost 5 bases, with 11 bases between them. For the CDR3, the DNA is TGCGCCAGCAGTGACGGGCCAGGGTATCAGCCCCAGCATTTT. Protein product: CASSDGPGYQPQHF.

This sequence joins TRBV9 and TRBJ1-4; the D gene is possibly TRBD1 (5 bases). Trimming pared 0 bases from V and 0 bases from J, leaving 9 bases between. In germline, CDR1 is SGDLS, CDR2 YYNGEE. This CDR3 spans 16 amino acids. CDR3 region: CASSVGWTTTNEKLFF. The CDR3 nucleotides read TGTGCCAGCAGCGTAGGGTGGACAACAACTAATGAAAAACTGTTTTTT.

This clone came up many times. The rearrangement joins TRBV6-5 to TRBJ2-3; D possibly corresponds to TRBD2 (5 bases). This CDR3 has 14 amino acids. Germline CDR1 reads MNHEY; CDR2 reads SVGAGI. V lost 11 bases to trimming and J lost 3 bases, with 18 bases between them. The CDR3 bases are TGTGCCGTGTCCGGGAAGACGGGTACAGATACGCAGTATTTT. As protein: CAVSGKTGTDTQYF.

This clone was observed once. J is TRBJ2-1 and V is TRBV11-1, with 8 bases that match TRBD2. The CDR3 extends over 16 amino acids. J gave up 7 bases and V 5 bases, and 13 bases lay outside the gene matches. The V gene's germline CDR1 is SGHAT and CDR2 FQDESV (reference sequence). The CDR3 DNA sequence: TGTGCCAGCAGCCACATCCGGTCACCGGGAGGGAATGAGCAGTTCTTC. As protein: CASSHIRSPGGNEQFF.